This T cell receptor beta chain is from a study of shared clonotypes between healthy human individuals. The study, taken as a whole, reports: Naive subsets tended to show greater estimated richness than memory subsets.

The method was immunoSEQ multiplex PCR; TCRdb's version includes in-frame clones alone and lacks a portion of them. The sample yields 1.5 million to 2.5 million clones, roughly 95% seen once. A word on this clone: Its antigen is as yet unknown.

Germline values: CDR1 SGDLS, CDR2 YYNGEE. V dropped 0 bases and J dropped 7; count of bases not matched to a gene: 18. The CDR3 extends over 20 amino acids. The naive CD8 subset, CD45RO-negative cells positively selected for CCR7, excluded terminally differentiated effector memory CD45RA+ cells. This sequence originates from a man younger than 30 in good health. The rearrangement uses TRBV9 and TRBJ2-5; 13 positions match TRBD2. The sequencing sample was made of naive CD8+ T cells sorted from blood. The chain's CDR3 is CASSVEGSPGLAGPSGTQYF. In DNA form, the CDR3 reads TGTGCCAGCAGCGTAGAAGGGTCACCGGGACTAGCGGGGCCTTCAGGGACCCAGTACTTC. Combining the CDR3 with reference TRBV9 and TRBJ2-5 gives the whole variable domain DSGVTQTPKHLITATGQRVTLRCSPRSGDLSVYWYQQSLDQGLQFLIQYYNGEERAKGNILERFSAQQFPDLHSELNLSSLELGDSALYFCASSVEGSPGLAGPSGTQYFGPGTRLLVL.